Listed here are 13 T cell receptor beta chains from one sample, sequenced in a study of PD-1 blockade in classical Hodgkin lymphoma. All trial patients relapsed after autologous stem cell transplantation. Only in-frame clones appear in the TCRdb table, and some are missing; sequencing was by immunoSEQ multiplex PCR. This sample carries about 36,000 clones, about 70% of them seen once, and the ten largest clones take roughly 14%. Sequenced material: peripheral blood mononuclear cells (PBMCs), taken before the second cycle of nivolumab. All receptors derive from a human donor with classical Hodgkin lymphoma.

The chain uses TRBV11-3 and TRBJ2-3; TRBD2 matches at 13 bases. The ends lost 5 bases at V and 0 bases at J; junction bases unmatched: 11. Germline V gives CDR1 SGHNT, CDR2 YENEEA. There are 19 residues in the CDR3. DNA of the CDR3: TGTGCCAGCAGCCTCGGGACTAGCGGGACCCCCCTTAGCACAGATACGCAGTATTTT. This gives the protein CASSLGTSGTPLSTDTQYF.

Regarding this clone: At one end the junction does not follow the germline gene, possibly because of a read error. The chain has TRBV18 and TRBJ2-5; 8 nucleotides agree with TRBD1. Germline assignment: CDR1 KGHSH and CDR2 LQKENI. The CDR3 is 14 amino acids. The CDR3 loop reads CASSPGQGLETQYF. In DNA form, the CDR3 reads TGTGCCAGTTCACCAGGACAGGGATTAGAGACCCAGTACTTC. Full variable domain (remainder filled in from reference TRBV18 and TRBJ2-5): NAGVMQNPRHLVRRRGQEARLRCSPMKGHSHVYWYRQLPEEGLKFMVYLQKENIIDESGMPKERFSAEFPKEGPSILRIQQVVRGDSAAYFCASSPGQGLETQYFGPGTRLLVL.

The CDR3, as DNA: TGTGCCAGTAGTATAGAAAACGCCTTGGGTGAGCAGTTCTTC. Encoded protein: CASSIENALGEQFF. V usage is TRBV19 and J usage is TRBJ2-1, with D hard to call. The V gene's germline CDR1 is LNHDA and CDR2 SQIVND (reference sequence). Trimming removed 0 bases at V and 9 bases at J, with 12 bases between. This CDR3 is built from 14 residues.

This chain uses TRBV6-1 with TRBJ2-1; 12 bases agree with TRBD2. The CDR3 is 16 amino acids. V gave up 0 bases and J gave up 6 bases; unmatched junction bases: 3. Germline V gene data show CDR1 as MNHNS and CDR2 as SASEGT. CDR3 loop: CASSEALAGGVNEQFF. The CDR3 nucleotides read TGTGCCAGCAGTGAAGCCCTAGCGGGGGGGGTCAATGAGCAGTTCTTC.

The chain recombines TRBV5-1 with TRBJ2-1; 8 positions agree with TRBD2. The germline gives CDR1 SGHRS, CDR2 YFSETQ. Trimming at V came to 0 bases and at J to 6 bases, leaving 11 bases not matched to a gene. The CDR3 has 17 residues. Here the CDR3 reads CASSLDTSGRFANEQFF. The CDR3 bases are TGCGCCAGCAGCTTGGACACTAGCGGACGCTTCGCCAATGAGCAGTTCTTC. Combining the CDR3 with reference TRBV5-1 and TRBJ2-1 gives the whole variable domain KAGVTQTPRYLIKTRGQQVTLSCSPISGHRSVSWYQQTPGQGLQFLFEYFSETQRNKGNFPGRFSGRQFSNSRSEMNVSTLELGDSALYLCASSLDTSGRFANEQFFGPGTRLTVL.

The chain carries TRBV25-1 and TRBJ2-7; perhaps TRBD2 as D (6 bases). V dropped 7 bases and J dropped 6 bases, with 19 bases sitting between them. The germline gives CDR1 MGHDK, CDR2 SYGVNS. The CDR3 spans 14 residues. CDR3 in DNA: TGTGCCAGCAAGAAGGGGACTCATGGGGGCGAGCAGTACTTC. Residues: CASKKGTHGGEQYF.

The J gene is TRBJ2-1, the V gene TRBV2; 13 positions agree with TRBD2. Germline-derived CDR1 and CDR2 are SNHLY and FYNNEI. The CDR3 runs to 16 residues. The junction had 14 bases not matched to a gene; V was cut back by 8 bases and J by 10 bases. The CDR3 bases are TGTGCCAGCGGGAAGACTAGCGGGGGGCCCCCGGGGGAGCAGTTCTTC. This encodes CASGKTSGGPPGEQFF.

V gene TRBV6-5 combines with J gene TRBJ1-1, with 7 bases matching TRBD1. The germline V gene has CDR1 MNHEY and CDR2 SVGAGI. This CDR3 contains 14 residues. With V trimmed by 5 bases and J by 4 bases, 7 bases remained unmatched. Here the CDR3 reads CASSRGLESTEAFF. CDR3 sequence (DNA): TGTGCCAGCAGTAGGGGGCTTGAGAGCACTGAAGCTTTCTTT.

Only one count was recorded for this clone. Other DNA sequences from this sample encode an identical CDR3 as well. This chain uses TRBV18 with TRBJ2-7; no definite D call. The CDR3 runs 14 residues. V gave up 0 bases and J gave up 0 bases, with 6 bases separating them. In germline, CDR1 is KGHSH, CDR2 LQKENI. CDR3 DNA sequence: TGTGCCAGCTCACCACCCGGCCTCTCCTACGAGCAGTACTTC. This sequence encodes CASSPPGLSYEQYF.

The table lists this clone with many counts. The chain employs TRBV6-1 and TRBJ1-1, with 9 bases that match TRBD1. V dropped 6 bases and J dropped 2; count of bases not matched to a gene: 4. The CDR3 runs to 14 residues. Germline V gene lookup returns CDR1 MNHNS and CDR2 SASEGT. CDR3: CASRTGQGNTEAFF. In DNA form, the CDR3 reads TGTGCCAGCAGAACGGGACAGGGAAACACTGAAGCTTTCTTT.

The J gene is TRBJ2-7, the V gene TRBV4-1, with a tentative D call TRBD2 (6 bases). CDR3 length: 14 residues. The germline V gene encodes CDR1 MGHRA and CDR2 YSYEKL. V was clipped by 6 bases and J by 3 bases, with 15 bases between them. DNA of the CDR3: TGCGCCAGCAGTCCTCTTACGGGGGTCTACGAGCAGTACTTC. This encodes CASSPLTGVYEQYF.

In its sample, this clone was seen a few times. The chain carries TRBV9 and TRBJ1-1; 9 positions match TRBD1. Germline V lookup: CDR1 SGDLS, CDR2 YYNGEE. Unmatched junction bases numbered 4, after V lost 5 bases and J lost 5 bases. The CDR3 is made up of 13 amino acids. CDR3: CASSGQGRTEAFF. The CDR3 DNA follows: TGTGCCAGCAGTGGACAGGGGAGGACTGAAGCTTTCTTT. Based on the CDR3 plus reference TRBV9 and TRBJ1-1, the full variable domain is DSGVTQTPKHLITATGQRVTLRCSPRSGDLSVYWYQQSLDQGLQFLIQYYNGEERAKGNILERFSAQQFPDLHSELNLSSLELGDSALYFCASSGQGRTEAFFGQGTRLTVV.

The CDR3 sequence: CASRLAGGRDTQYF. Written as DNA, the CDR3 is TGTGCCAGCCGGCTAGCGGGAGGGAGGGATACGCAGTATTTT. This sequence joins TRBV7-2 and TRBJ2-3; 12 nucleotides match TRBD2. Trimming cost V 8 bases and J 6 bases; bases outside gene matches: 6. The CDR3 length is 14 residues. Germline V gene sequence: CDR1 SGHTA, CDR2 FQGNSA.